Given below is one TCR beta chain in context. The data were taken from a study of CD8 T cells in Susac syndrome. High-throughput TCR beta sequencing covered peripheral CD8+ and CD4+ T cells. The patients who served as multiple sclerosis controls were treatment-naive and had stable or active relapsing-remitting disease that fulfilled the revised McDonald criteria. Random hexamers served to reverse transcribe roughly 0.45 to 1 ug RNA. MiXCR, run by TCRdb on the immunoSEQ multiplex PCR reads, gives a single entry per CDR3 protein. The table has about 250,000 distinct CDR3 sequences, over 85% seen once; the top ten hold 0.055% to 0.075%. Trimming cost V 5 bases and J 2 bases; bases outside gene matches: 5. Germline V gene data show CDR1 as DFQATT and CDR2 as SNEGSKA (reference sequence). The CDR3 extends over 14 amino acids.

The sequence derives from a human donor with multiple sclerosis. The sample taken for sequencing was CD4+ T cells from PBMCs. The chain is built from TRBV20-1 and TRBJ2-7, with TRBD2 matching over 11 bases. The CDR3 loop is CSASGLAATYEQYF. The CDR3 DNA is TGCAGTGCTTCGGGACTAGCGGCCACCTACGAGCAGTACTTC.